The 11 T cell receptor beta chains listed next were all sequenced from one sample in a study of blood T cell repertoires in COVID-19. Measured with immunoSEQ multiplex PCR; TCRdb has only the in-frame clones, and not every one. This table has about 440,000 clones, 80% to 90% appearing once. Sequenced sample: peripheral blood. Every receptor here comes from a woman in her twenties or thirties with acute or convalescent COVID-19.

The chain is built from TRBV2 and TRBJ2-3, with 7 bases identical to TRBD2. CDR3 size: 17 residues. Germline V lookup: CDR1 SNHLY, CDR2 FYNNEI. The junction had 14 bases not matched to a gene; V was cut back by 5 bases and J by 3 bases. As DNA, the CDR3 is TGTGCCAGCAGTAAAGTACTGACTAGCTTACGGACAGATACGCAGTATTTT. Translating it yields CASSKVLTSLRTDTQYF. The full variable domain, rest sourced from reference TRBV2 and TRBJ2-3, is EPEVTQTPSHQVTQMGQEVILRCVPISNHLYFYWYRQILGQKVEFLVSFYNNEISEKSEIFDDQFSVERPDGSNFTLKIRSTKLEDSAMYFCASSKVLTSLRTDTQYFGPGTRLTVL.

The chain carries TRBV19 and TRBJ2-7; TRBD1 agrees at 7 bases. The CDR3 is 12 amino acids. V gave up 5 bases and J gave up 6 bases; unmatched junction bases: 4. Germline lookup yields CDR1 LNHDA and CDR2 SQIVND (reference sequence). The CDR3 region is CASSPYRGEQYF. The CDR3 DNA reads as TGTGCCAGTAGTCCTTACAGGGGCGAGCAGTACTTC.

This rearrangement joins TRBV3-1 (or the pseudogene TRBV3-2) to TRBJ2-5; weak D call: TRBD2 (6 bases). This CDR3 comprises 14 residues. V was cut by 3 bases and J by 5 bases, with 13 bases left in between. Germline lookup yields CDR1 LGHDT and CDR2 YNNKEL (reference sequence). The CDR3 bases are TGTGCCAGCAGCCATGGAGGGGTTAGGGAGACCCAGTACTTC. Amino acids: CASSHGGVRETQYF.

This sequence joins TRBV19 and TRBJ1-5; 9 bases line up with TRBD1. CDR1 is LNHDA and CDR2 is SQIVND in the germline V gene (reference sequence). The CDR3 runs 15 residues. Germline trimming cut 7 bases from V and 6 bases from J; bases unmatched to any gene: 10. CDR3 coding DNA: TGTGCCAGTACCCTGGGACAGGGTGTCGGTCAGCCCCAGCATTTT. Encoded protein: CASTLGQGVGQPQHF.

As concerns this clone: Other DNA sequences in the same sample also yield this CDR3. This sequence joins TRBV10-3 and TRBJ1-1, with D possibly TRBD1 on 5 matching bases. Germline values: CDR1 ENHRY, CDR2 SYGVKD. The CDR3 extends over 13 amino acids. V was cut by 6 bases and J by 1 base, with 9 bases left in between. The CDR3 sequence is CAISLQGNTEAFF. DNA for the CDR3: TGTGCCATCAGCCTCCAGGGGAACACTGAAGCTTTCTTT.

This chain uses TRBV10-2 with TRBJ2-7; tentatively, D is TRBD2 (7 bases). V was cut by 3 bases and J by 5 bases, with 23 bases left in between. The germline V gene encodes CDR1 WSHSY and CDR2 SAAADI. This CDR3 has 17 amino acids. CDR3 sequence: CASSDGFSGGLPDEQYF. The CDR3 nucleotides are TGCGCCAGCAGTGACGGTTTTTCGGGGGGCCTCCCGGACGAGCAGTACTTC.

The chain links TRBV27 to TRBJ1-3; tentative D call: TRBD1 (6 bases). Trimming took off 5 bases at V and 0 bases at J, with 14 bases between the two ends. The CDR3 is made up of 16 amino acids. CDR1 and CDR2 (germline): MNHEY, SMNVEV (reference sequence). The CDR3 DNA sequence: TGTGCCAGCAGTCCAAGGGGGACACTCTCTGGAAACACCATATATTTT. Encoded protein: CASSPRGTLSGNTIYF.

CDR3 nucleotides: TGTGCCAGCAGTTTAGATCCTTCCGGGGGGGAGTTCTTC. It encodes CASSLDPSGGEFF. The V call is TRBV12-3 or TRBV12-4, the J call TRBJ2-1, with 8 bases that match TRBD2. This CDR3 region has 13 residues. The V and J ends lost 1 base and 14 bases, in that order; junction bases with no gene match: 7.

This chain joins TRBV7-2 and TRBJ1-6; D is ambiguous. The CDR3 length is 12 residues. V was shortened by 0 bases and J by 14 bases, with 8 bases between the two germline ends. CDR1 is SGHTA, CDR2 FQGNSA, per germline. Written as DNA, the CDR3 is TGTGCCAGCAGCTTAGCCCTCGGGTCCCTCCACTTT. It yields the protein CASSLALGSLHF.

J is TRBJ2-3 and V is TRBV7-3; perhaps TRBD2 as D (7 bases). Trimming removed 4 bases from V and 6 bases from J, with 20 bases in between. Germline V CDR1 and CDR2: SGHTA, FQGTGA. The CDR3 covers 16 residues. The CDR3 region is CASSSYTTGGRDTQYF. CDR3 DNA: TGTGCCAGCAGCTCTTACACGACGGGGGGCCGTGATACGCAGTATTTT. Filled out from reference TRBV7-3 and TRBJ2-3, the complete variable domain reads GAGVSQTPSNKVTEKGKYVELRCDPISGHTALYWYRQSLGQGPEFLIYFQGTGAADDSGLPNDRFFAVRPEGSVSTLKIQRTERGDSAVYLCASSSYTTGGRDTQYFGPGTRLTVL.

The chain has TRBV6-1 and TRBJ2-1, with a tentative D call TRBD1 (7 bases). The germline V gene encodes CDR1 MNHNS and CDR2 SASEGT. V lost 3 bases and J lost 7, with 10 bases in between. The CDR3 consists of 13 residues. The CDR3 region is CASSDRGVNEQFF. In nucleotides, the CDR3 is TGTGCCAGCAGTGACAGGGGGGTAAATGAGCAGTTCTTC.